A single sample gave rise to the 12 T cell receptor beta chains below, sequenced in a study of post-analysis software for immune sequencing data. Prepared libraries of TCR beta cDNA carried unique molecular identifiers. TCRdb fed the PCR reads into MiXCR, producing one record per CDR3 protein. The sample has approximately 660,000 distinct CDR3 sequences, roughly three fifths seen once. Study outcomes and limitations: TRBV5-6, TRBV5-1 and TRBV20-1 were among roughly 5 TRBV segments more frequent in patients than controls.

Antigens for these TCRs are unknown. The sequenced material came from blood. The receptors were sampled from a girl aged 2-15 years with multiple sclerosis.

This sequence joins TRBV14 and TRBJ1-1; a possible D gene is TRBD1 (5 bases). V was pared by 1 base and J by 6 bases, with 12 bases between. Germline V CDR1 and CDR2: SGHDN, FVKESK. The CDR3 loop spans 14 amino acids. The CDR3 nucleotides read TGTGCCAGCAGCCAAGTCTTTGGGGCAGCTGAAGCTTTCTTT. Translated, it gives CASSQVFGAAEAFF. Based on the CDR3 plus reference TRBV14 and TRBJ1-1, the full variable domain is EAGVTQFPSHSVIEKGQTVTLRCDPISGHDNLYWYRRVMGKEIKFLLHFVKESKQDESGMPNNRFLAERTGGTYSTLKVQPAELEDSGVYFCASSQVFGAAEAFFGQGTRLTVV.

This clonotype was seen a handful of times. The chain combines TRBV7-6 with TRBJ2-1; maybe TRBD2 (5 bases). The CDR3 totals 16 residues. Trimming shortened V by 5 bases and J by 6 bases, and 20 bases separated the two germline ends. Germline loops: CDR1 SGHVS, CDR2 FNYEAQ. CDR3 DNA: TGTGCCAGCAGCGAGGGATCCTCCACGGCGGGCAATGAGCAGTTCTTC. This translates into CASSEGSSTAGNEQFF. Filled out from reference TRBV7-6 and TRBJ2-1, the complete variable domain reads GAGVSQSPRYKVTKRGQDVALRCDPISGHVSLYWYRQALGQGPEFLTYFNYEAQQDKSGLPNDRFSAERPEGSISTLTIQRTEQRDSAMYRCASSEGSSTAGNEQFFGPGTRLTVL.

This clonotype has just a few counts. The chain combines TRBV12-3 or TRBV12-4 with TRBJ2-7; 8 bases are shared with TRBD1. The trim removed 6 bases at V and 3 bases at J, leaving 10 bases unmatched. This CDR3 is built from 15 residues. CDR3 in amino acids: CASSTPGTGDYEQYF. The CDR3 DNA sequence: TGTGCCAGCAGCACCCCCGGGACAGGAGACTACGAGCAGTACTTC.

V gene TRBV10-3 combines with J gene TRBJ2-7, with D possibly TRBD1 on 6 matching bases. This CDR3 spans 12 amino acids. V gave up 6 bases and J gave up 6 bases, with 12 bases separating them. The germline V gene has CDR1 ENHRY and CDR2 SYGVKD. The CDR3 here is CAISPPGVEQYF. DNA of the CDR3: TGTGCCATCAGCCCACCAGGGGTCGAGCAGTACTTC.

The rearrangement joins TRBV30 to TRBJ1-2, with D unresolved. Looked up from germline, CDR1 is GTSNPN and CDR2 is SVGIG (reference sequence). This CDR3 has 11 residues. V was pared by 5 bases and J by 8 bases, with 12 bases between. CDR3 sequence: CAWAAAGGYTF. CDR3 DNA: TGTGCCTGGGCGGCGGCGGGCGGCTACACCTTC.

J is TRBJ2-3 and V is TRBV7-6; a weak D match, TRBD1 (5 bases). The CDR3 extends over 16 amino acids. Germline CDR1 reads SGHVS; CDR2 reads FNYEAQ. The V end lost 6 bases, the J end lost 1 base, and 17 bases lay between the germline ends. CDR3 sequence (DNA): TGTGCCAGCAGTTCCTTAACAGGTGGGGGCACAGATACGCAGTATTTT. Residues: CASSSLTGGGTDTQYF.

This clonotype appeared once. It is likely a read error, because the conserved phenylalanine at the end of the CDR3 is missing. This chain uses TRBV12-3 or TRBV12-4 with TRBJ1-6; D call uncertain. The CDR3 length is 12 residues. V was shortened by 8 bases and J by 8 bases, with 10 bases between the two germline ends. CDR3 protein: CASRGEDSPLHL. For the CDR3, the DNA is TGTGCCAGCCGTGGGGAGGATTCACCCCTCCACTTG.

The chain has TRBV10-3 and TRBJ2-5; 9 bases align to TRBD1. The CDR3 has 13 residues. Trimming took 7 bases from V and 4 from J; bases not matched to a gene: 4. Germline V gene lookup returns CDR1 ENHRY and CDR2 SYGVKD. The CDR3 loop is CAIKQGATETQYF. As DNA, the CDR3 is TGTGCCATCAAACAGGGGGCTACAGAGACCCAGTACTTC.

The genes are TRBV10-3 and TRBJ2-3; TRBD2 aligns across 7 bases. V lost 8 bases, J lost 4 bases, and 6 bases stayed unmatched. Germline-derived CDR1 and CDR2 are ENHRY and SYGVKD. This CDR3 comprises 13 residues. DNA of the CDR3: TGTGCCATCTGCTCGGCGGGGGCAGATACGCAGTATTTT. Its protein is CAICSAGADTQYF.

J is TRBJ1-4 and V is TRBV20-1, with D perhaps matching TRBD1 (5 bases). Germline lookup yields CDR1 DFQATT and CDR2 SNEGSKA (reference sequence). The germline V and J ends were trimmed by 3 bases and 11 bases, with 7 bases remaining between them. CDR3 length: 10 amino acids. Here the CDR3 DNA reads TGCAGTGCTAGCAGGGAGAAACTGTTTTTT. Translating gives CSASREKLFF.

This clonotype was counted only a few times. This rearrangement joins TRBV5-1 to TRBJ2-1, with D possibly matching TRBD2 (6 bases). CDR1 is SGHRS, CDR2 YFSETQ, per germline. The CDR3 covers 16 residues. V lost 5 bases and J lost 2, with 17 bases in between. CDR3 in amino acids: CASSLARGGPYNEQFF. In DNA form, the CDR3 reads TGCGCCAGCAGTCTAGCGAGAGGCGGCCCCTACAATGAGCAGTTCTTC.

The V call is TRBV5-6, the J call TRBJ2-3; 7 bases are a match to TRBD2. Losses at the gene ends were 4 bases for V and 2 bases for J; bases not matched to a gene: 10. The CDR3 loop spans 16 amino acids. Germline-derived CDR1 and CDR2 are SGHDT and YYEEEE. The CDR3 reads CASSLRAGSYTDTQYF. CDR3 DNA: TGTGCCAGCAGCCTGCGAGCGGGATCTTACACAGATACGCAGTATTTT.